This T cell receptor (beta chain) was sequenced during a study of identical twins. Study outcomes and limitations: Because invariant MAIT and iNKT cells could be present, zero-insertion analyses could be partly confounded.

V lost 6 bases, J lost 6 bases, and 5 bases stayed unmatched. The length of the CDR3 is 12 residues. CDR1 DFQATT and CDR2 SNEGSKA come from the germline V gene (reference sequence). The table lists this clonotype with a few counts. Its antigen is unidentified. TCRdb ran MiXCR on the 5' RACE reads and lists one entry per CDR3 protein. Seen here are 500,000 to 600,000 distinct CDR3 sequences, about 20% observed once, and the top ten hold under 0.95%. This sample was shared with a second study, whose subject was T cells expressing NK-cell markers. That work contributes: Underlying the TCR beta repertoires were sorted CD3+CD56+NKG2C+, CD3+CD56+NKG2C- and CD3+CD56-NKG2C+ T cells. In the group of eight sequenced donors, seven were HCMV-seropositive and one was seronegative.

The specimen was CD4+ T cells sorted from blood. The sequence was obtained from a woman between 18 and 29 years old in good health. The chain links TRBV20-1 to TRBJ2-3, with 8 positions matching TRBD1. CDR3 in DNA: TGCAGTGCGTCAGGGGGCCCGGATACGCAGTATTTT. Its protein product is CSASGGPDTQYF.